Included here is one T cell receptor (beta chain) sequence, with context. The antigen is undetermined. These data come from a study of T cells in localized non-small cell lung cancer. Study-level results: Adjacent lung was found to contain a median approximately 60 of the top 100 tumor clones. A single tumor region was sequenced, leaving heterogeneity possible. Higher T cell density in the blood was associated with longer overall survival, whereas higher adjacent-lung clonality associated with shorter survival. Highest T cell clonality was seen in uninvolved adjacent lung, surpassing that measured in tumor.

Germline-derived CDR1 and CDR2 are WSHSY and SAAADI. With 7 bases removed from V and 7 bases from J, the gap between germline ends came to 14 bases. The CDR3 spans 13 residues. TCRdb's copy holds only in-frame clones and misses some; the assay was immunoSEQ multiplex PCR. The sample yields 60,000 or so clones, 81% seen once. This sequence joins TRBV10-2 and TRBJ1-5, with D possibly TRBD1 on 5 matching bases. The material sequenced was PBMCs, taken before any cancer treatment. The TCR originated in a man aged 35 to 69 with stage II lung adenocarcinoma. The CDR3 loop reads CASTLDGQQPQHF. DNA of the CDR3: TGCGCCAGCACCTTGGACGGACAACAGCCCCAGCATTTT.